This T cell receptor beta chain comes out of a study of regulatory T cells in long-lasting Graves disease. The time point here: newly diagnosed GD, antithyroid drugs for less than 3 months. Extracted RNA from PBMCs served as the source of the TCR library. This clonotype was recorded at least ten times. The CDR3 is 14 amino acids. With 9 bases clipped from V and 0 bases from J, the junction kept 6 bases outside the gene matches. CDR1 KGHDR and CDR2 SFDVKD come from the germline V gene. Arm-PCR of CDR3 regions and iRepertoire HTBI primers were used to build TCR beta libraries. Using its own MiXCR run on the multiplex PCR reads, TCRdb lists one record per CDR3 protein. The table shows roughly 420,000 distinct CDR3 sequences, with roughly 15% occurring only once. The data were also submitted as part of a second study, on T cells in Graves' hyperthyroidism and ophthalmopathy.

The V and J genes are TRBV24-1 and TRBJ2-7; 8 nucleotides match TRBD1. The source material was peripheral blood mononuclear cells (PBMCs), sampled at new diagnosis, from a patient treated with antithyroid drugs. This TCR derives from a woman in her 30s with Graves disease. CDR3 nucleotide sequence: TGTGCCACCCAGGGACAGGAAAGCTCCTACGAGCAGTACTTC. Protein: CATQGQESSYEQYF.